A single sample is the source of the 21 T cell receptor beta chains below, sequenced in a study of Graves' ophthalmopathy and Graves' hyperthyroidism. Investigators amplified TCR beta CDR3 regions from RNA transcripts. Following a first-round RT-PCR that used HTBI primers, a second-round multiplex PCR was carried out. TCRdb reprocessed the multiplex PCR reads via MiXCR and lists one record per CDR3 protein. Of roughly 700,000 distinct CDR3 sequences in the sample, approximately 40% were seen once. Sequenced sample: peripheral blood. The receptors were gathered from an adult man with Graves' ophthalmopathy.

In regard to this clonotype: The CDR3 carries no conserved terminal phenylalanine or tryptophan, so it likely arises from a read error. The rearrangement links TRBV20-1 to TRBJ1-6; 7 positions match TRBD1. CDR1 is DFQATT, CDR2 SNEGSKA, per germline (reference sequence). This CDR3 has 12 residues. V lost 5 bases and J lost 7; bases outside the gene matches: 2. The CDR3 DNA is TGCAGTGCTGGGACAGTCAATTCACCCCTCCACGTT. It specifies CSAGTVNSPLHV.

This clonotype was seen only a few times. The V call is TRBV10-2, the J call TRBJ2-7; D remains unclear. This CDR3 spans 12 amino acids. V dropped 2 bases and J dropped 3 bases, with 5 bases sitting between them. Germline V gene lookup returns CDR1 WSHSY and CDR2 SAAADI. The CDR3 nucleotides read TGCGCCAGCAGTGAGATATTCTACGAGCAGTACTTC. As protein: CASSEIFYEQYF.

This chain connects TRBV12-3 or TRBV12-4 to TRBJ2-5; 14 bases are a match to TRBD2. CDR3 length equals 15 residues. Trimming cost V 6 bases and J 7 bases; bases outside gene matches: 7. For the CDR3, the DNA is TGTGCCAGCAGCGTCTCCGGACTAGCGGGAGGGACCCAGTACTTC. Its translation is CASSVSGLAGGTQYF.

The chain combines TRBV7-9 with TRBJ2-5; D may be TRBD1 or TRBD2 (5 bases each). The J call may be incorrect, as the DNA end agrees better with TRBJ2-1. The CDR3 has 15 amino acids. Germline assignment: CDR1 SEHNR and CDR2 FQNEAQ (reference sequence). The DNA of the CDR3 is TGTGCCAGCAGCGCACCGGGACGCAACGCCAATGAGCAGTTCTTC. Translated, it gives CASSAPGRNANEQFF.

Many counts were recorded for this clonotype. J is TRBJ1-4 and V is TRBV7-2, with D possibly TRBD1 on 6 matching bases. V was cut by 5 bases and J by 8 bases, with 15 bases left in between. This CDR3 is built from 14 residues. Germline V gives CDR1 SGHTA, CDR2 FQGNSA. CDR3 amino acids: CASSPQGGGEKLFF. The CDR3, as DNA: TGTGCCAGCAGCCCACAGGGTGGGGGCGAAAAACTGTTTTTT.

V is TRBV19 and J is TRBJ2-7, with D possibly being TRBD1 or TRBD2 (5 bases each). V shed 8 bases and J shed 7 bases, with 15 bases lying between them. Germline V gene data show CDR1 as LNHDA and CDR2 as SQIVND (reference sequence). This CDR3 region has 12 residues. CDR3 protein: CASRGLFLEQYF. CDR3 in DNA: TGTGCCAGTCGGGGCCTGTTTTTGGAGCAGTACTTC.

The V gene is TRBV9, the J gene TRBJ2-7; the D is unclear. The assigned J gene may be wrong: the sequence end matches TRBJ2-1 better. Germline CDR1 and CDR2: SGDLS and YYNGEE. This CDR3 has 13 amino acids. CDR3 bases: TGTGCCAGCAGCGTCGGAGACTACAATGAGCAGTTCTTC. This gives the protein CASSVGDYNEQFF.

The CDR3 here is CASTQPAGDFHYF. For the CDR3, the DNA is TGTGCCAGCACTCAACCAGCGGGGGATTTCCATTACTTC. V and J are TRBV6-1 and TRBJ2-7; 8 bases map to TRBD2. This CDR3 has 13 residues. V shed 7 bases and J 13 bases; nucleotides not matched to a gene: 15. The germline gives CDR1 MNHNS, CDR2 SASEGT.

This sequence joins TRBV2 and TRBJ1-4, with 11 nucleotides matching TRBD1. V lost 7 bases to trimming and J lost 10 bases; unmatched junction nucleotides: 8. This CDR3 is built from 14 residues. The V gene's germline CDR1 is SNHLY and CDR2 FYNNEI. The CDR3: CASTGQGALGKLFF. As DNA, the CDR3 is TGTGCCAGCACTGGACAGGGGGCGCTAGGAAAACTGTTTTTT. Using reference TRBV2 and TRBJ1-4 for the parts outside the CDR3, the full variable domain is EPEVTQTPSHQVTQMGQEVILRCVPISNHLYFYWYRQILGQKVEFLVSFYNNEISEKSEIFDDQFSVERPDGSNFTLKIRSTKLEDSAMYFCASTGQGALGKLFFGSGTQLSVL.

The chain carries TRBV25-1 and TRBJ2-7; 13 nucleotides match TRBD2. The CDR3 runs to 14 residues. Germline values: CDR1 MGHDK, CDR2 SYGVNS. V dropped 6 bases and J dropped 9; count of bases not matched to a gene: 8. CDR3 DNA sequence: TGTGCCAGCAGCCCCCGGACTAGCGGGAGAAGGCAGTACTTC. Protein product: CASSPRTSGRRQYF.

At least ten counts were recorded for this clonotype. This chain links TRBV7-8 with TRBJ2-5, with D maybe TRBD2 (6 bases). V lost 0 bases, J lost 2 bases, and 19 bases lay in between. The CDR3 sequence is 18 residues long. Germline V gene sequence: CDR1 SGHVS, CDR2 FQNEAQ. The CDR3 here is CASSLAPAGSLSQETQYF. The CDR3, as DNA: TGTGCCAGCAGCTTAGCCCCAGCGGGTTCACTTTCGCAAGAGACCCAGTACTTC.

V and J are TRBV15 and TRBJ1-2; D remains ambiguous. Germline V lookup: CDR1 LNHNV, CDR2 YYDKDF (reference sequence). The CDR3 is 13 residues long. Trimming took 8 bases from V and 2 from J, leaving 12 bases between them. CDR3 loop: CATSGVSNYGYTF. The CDR3 DNA follows: TGTGCCACCTCCGGGGTCTCAAACTATGGCTACACCTTC.

Turning to this clonotype: This may be a read error, as it is one base from a much larger clone. The V gene is TRBV29-1, the J gene TRBJ2-5; 9 nucleotides agree with TRBD1. The CDR3 consists of 15 residues. Germline lookup yields CDR1 SQVTM and CDR2 ANQGSEA. V lost 6 bases and J lost 7; bases outside the gene matches: 15. The CDR3 region has the DNA TGCAGCGTCCCGGGACAGGGTATTACCCCAGGGACCCAGTACTTC. This codes for CSVPGQGITPGTQYF.

Turning to this clonotype: Sequence at one end of the junction differs from germline and may be a read error. Here the CDR3 reads CASSYSRVGYTF. The CDR3 coding sequence is TGTGCCAGCAGTTACTCGCGGGTGGGCTACACCTTC. The V and J genes are TRBV10-3 and TRBJ1-2, with D unclear. This CDR3 region has 12 residues. In germline, CDR1 is ENHRY, CDR2 SYGVKD.

This clonotype turned up a few times. The V gene is TRBV7-2, the J gene TRBJ2-7; D gene uncertain. The CDR3 runs to 16 residues. The V and J ends lost 7 bases and 0 bases respectively, with 19 bases between them. Germline V CDR1 and CDR2: SGHTA, FQGNSA. The CDR3 sequence is CASTFSGGLISYEQYF. CDR3 nucleotide sequence: TGTGCCAGCACCTTTTCGGGCGGTCTTATCTCCTACGAGCAGTACTTC.

This clonotype occurred a few times. The V call is TRBV2, the J call TRBJ2-7; maybe TRBD2 (6 bases). Germline lookup yields CDR1 SNHLY and CDR2 FYNNEI. The CDR3 sequence is 20 residues long. V lost 7 bases and J lost 6, with 37 bases in between. This CDR3 reads CASKGTPSARETRYASEQYF. The CDR3 bases are TGTGCCAGCAAGGGGACTCCTTCTGCCCGGGAGACAAGGTATGCGAGCGAGCAGTACTTC.

V gene TRBV19 combines with J gene TRBJ2-6; D is ambiguous. Germline CDR1 and CDR2: LNHDA and SQIVND (reference sequence). The CDR3 has 17 amino acids. V lost 4 bases and J lost 1, with 14 bases in between. CDR3 bases: TGTGCCAGTAGTACGCTAACCCTAGAATCTGGGGCCAACGTCCTGACTTTC. This codes for CASSTLTLESGANVLTF. Drawing the rest from reference TRBV19 and TRBJ2-6, the complete variable domain is DGGITQSPKYLFRKEGQNVTLSCEQNLNHDAMYWYRQDPGQGLRLIYYSQIVNDFQKGDIAEGYSVSREKKESFPLTVTSAQKNPTAFYLCASSTLTLESGANVLTFGAGSRLTVL.

The gene calls are TRBV14 and TRBJ2-7; D ambiguous. Deletions cut 4 bases from V and 0 bases from J, with 16 bases between. The CDR3 length is 16 residues. Germline CDR1 SGHDN, CDR2 FVKESK. In DNA, the CDR3 is TGTGCCAGCAGCCTCCGTCCTCTGGGAAGCTCCTACGAGCAGTACTTC. Its protein product is CASSLRPLGSSYEQYF.

This chain joins TRBV25-1 and TRBJ2-2; D is unclear. The germline gives CDR1 MGHDK, CDR2 SYGVNS. With 8 bases removed from V and 8 bases from J, the gap between germline ends came to 9 bases. This CDR3 is 11 amino acids long. CDR3 amino acids: CASGRQGELFF. The CDR3 bases are TGTGCCAGCGGACGGCAGGGGGAGCTGTTTTTT.

In the case of this clonotype: A read error may account for a junction end that differs from germline. V usage is TRBV10-3 and J usage is TRBJ1-4; unclear D gene. This CDR3 has 12 amino acids. Per germline, CDR1 ENHRY and CDR2 SYGVKD. The CDR3 region is CASSYGAGMRFF. CDR3 DNA sequence: TGTGCCAGCAGTTACGGAGCGGGGATGCGGTTTTTT.

This clonotype has a count of ten or more. The chain combines TRBV9 with TRBJ1-1; D gene uncertain. Trimming left V 0 bases short and J 0 bases short, with 6 bases between. CDR3 length: 14 residues. The germline gives CDR1 SGDLS, CDR2 YYNGEE. In DNA, the CDR3 is TGTGCCAGCAGCGTAGGGAGGTTGAACACTGAAGCTTTCTTT. As protein: CASSVGRLNTEAFF. Using reference TRBV9 and TRBJ1-1 for the parts outside the CDR3, the full variable domain is DSGVTQTPKHLITATGQRVTLRCSPRSGDLSVYWYQQSLDQGLQFLIQYYNGEERAKGNILERFSAQQFPDLHSELNLSSLELGDSALYFCASSVGRLNTEAFFGQGTRLTVV.